This T cell receptor (beta chain) was observed in a study of OX40 agonist ivuxolimab in advanced cancers. The overall study: Patients took ivuxolimab, an agonistic anti-OX40 (CD134) antibody. Hepatocellular carcinoma, melanoma, renal cell or head and neck cancer occurred in dose-escalation patients. Study-wide points: Average numbers of expanded clones were greater in CD8+ T cells than in CD4+. In the 0.1 to 3.0 mg/kg range, CD4+ and CD8+ blood T cells had expanded clonally by week 6.

Method: immunoSEQ multiplex PCR; TCRdb's copy keeps in-frame clones and lacks some. Of about 100,000 clones in the sample, 90% are singletons; the top ten hold about 0.31%. The table lists this clone with a count of one. Its antigen is not known. Germline CDR1 and CDR2: DFQATT and SNEGSKA (reference sequence). CDR3 length: 11 amino acids. V usage is TRBV20-1 and J usage is TRBJ1-2, with D uncertain. The sequenced sample was CD4+ or CD8+ T cells sorted from blood, obtained in a trial of the OX40 agonist ivuxolimab. This receptor was taken from an adult with an advanced solid tumor such as melanoma, head and neck, liver or kidney cancer. The CDR3 bases are TGCCGGACGGAGATTAACTATGGCTACACCTTC. Its translation: CRTEINYGYTF.